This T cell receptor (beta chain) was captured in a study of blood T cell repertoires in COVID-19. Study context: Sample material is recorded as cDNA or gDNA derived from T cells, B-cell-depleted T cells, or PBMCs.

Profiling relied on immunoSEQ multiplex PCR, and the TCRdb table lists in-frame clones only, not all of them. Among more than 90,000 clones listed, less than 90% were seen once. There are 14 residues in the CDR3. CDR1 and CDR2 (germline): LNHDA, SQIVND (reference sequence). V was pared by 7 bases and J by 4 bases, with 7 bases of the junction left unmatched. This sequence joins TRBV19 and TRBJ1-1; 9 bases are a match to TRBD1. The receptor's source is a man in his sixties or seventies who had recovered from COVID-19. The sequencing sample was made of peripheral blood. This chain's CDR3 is CASKPGQGFTEAFF. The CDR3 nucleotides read TGTGCCAGTAAGCCGGGACAGGGTTTCACTGAAGCTTTCTTT.